The entry below gives a single TCR beta chain sequence along with its context. Its antigen is currently unknown. A clone one base away is much larger, so this may be a read error. The data stem from a study of regulatory T cells in long-lasting Graves disease. General study findings and limits: Gene preferences differed: TRBV28, TRBJ1-2, TRBJ2-5 in persistent cases.

This CDR3 is built from 14 residues. V was pared by 7 bases and J by 2 bases, with 12 bases between. The time point is: newly diagnosed GD, antithyroid drugs for less than 3 months. After RNA was extracted from PBMCs, the TCR library was made from it. Through Arm-PCR of CDR3 regions and iRepertoire HTBI primers, TCR beta libraries were built. MiXCR, run by TCRdb on the multiplex PCR reads, gives a single entry per CDR3 protein. The data show roughly 380,000 distinct CDR3 sequences, around 17% seen once. The same specimen was also included in a second study, on T cells in Graves' hyperthyroidism and ophthalmopathy. This second report adds: When the TCR CDR3 underwent first-round RT-PCR, the HTBI primer set was used.

Sequenced here: peripheral blood mononuclear cells (PBMCs), sampled at new diagnosis, from a patient treated with antithyroid drugs. The chain recombines TRBV12-3 or TRBV12-4 with TRBJ1-3; D ambiguous. This receptor was obtained from a man aged 40-55 years with Graves disease. CDR3 nucleotide sequence: TGTGCCAGCACCCCTCGCCGCCCTGGAAACACCATATATTTT. This encodes CASTPRRPGNTIYF.